This TCR beta chain emerged from a study of T-cell reconstitution after alpha-beta-depleted transplantation in children. Findings and limits, study-wide: Where some patients showed high TCRbeta diversity at day 60, it came from recipient T cells and thymic progenitors that had survived. Diversity and T-cell counts at one year after transplant derived mostly from new T cells. Alpha-beta T cells present about two months after transplant were reported to originate from several hundred expanded graft clones.

This clonotype was seen many times. The antigen remains undetermined. Unique molecular identifiers were used to barcode this TCRbeta library. From the PCR reads, TCRdb called clonotypes with MiXCR, one entry per CDR3 protein. The sample lists some 840,000 distinct CDR3 sequences, 16% seen once, with roughly 5% in the top ten. Germline V gene lookup returns CDR1 SGHRS and CDR2 YFSETQ. The ends were cut back, 0 bases at V and 7 bases at J, with 14 bases in the middle. CDR3 length equals 15 residues. The rearrangement links TRBV5-1 to TRBJ2-1; no reliable D call. The receptor was isolated from a male patient between 5 and 17 years old who had a stem cell transplant for acute lymphoblastic leukemia, so the T cells may come from the graft donor. Sample: PBMCs, mostly from graft donor cells, taken 360 days after TCRalphabeta/CD19-depleted stem cell transplant. CDR3 DNA: TGCGCCAGCAGCTTGGAAAGGAGTGAATTGAATGAGCAGTTCTTC. It translates to CASSLERSELNEQFF.